One sample yielded the 13 T cell receptor beta chains listed below, sequenced in a study of shared T cell receptors in the human thymus. TCRdb's table, derived via immunoSEQ multiplex PCR, lists solely in-frame clones and lacks some. The sample has 540,000 or so clones, roughly 74% seen once; the top ten hold 0.013%. The same data also went into a second study, on human thymus T cells.

The sequenced sample was thymocytes. Receptors were obtained from a boy in the first two years of life with a congenital heart defect.

The rearrangement uses TRBV11-2 and TRBJ2-7, with unresolved D. The CDR3 length is 13 residues. V was pared by 1 base and J by 3 bases, with 7 bases between. The germline V gene encodes CDR1 SGHAT and CDR2 FQNNGV. CDR3 sequence: CASSLGGLYEQYF. The CDR3 DNA follows: TGTGCCAGCAGCTTAGGTGGCCTCTACGAGCAGTACTTC.

This chain connects TRBV14 to TRBJ1-1, with D tentatively TRBD1 (6 bases). CDR3 length equals 15 residues. Trimming took 2 bases from V and 3 from J, leaving 13 bases between them. Germline assignment: CDR1 SGHDN and CDR2 FVKESK. CDR3 amino acids: CASSQTGLEDTEAFF. The CDR3 DNA reads TGTGCCAGCAGCCAAACAGGGTTGGAAGACACTGAAGCTTTCTTT.

V is TRBV10-3 and J is TRBJ2-2; TRBD2 matches 15 bases. This CDR3 spans 18 amino acids. Germline lookup yields CDR1 ENHRY and CDR2 SYGVKD. With 0 bases clipped from V and 4 bases from J, the junction kept 3 bases outside the gene matches. In DNA form, the CDR3 reads TGTGCCATCAGTGAGTCCGGACTAGCGGGAGGGACCACCGGGGAGCTGTTTTTT. Its translation: CAISESGLAGGTTGELFF.

This clone appeared a few times. The rearrangement uses TRBV10-3 and TRBJ2-7; D might be TRBD2 (6 bases). Germline loops: CDR1 ENHRY, CDR2 SYGVKD. The CDR3 extends over 16 amino acids. The V and J ends lost 0 bases and 5 bases respectively, with 17 bases between them. The CDR3 sequence is CAISESASGGLDEQYF. DNA of the CDR3: TGTGCCATCAGTGAGTCCGCGTCCGGGGGTTTGGACGAGCAGTACTTC.

The V gene is TRBV11-2, the J gene TRBJ2-7; 7 bases are a match to TRBD2. This CDR3 is built from 16 residues. V was clipped by 1 base and J by 3 bases; unmatched bases: 9. Germline CDR1 reads SGHAT; CDR2 reads FQNNGV. CDR3 sequence reads: CASSLGEGVENYEQYF. The CDR3 nucleotides are TGTGCCAGCAGCTTAGGGGAGGGTGTAGAGAACTACGAGCAGTACTTC.

The chain has TRBV7-8 and TRBJ1-2; possible D gene TRBD1, 5 bases. Trimming removed 7 bases from V and 8 bases from J, with 14 bases in between. The CDR3 runs to 12 residues. Germline CDR1 and CDR2: SGHVS and FQNEAQ. The CDR3 spells CASTVGGWGYTF. DNA for the CDR3: TGTGCCAGCACTGTGGGGGGATGGGGCTACACCTTC. Complete variable domain (other parts from reference TRBV7-8 and TRBJ1-2): GAGVSQSPRYKVAKRGQDVALRCDPISGHVSLFWYQQALGQGPEFLTYFQNEAQLDKSGLPSDRFFAERPEGSVSTLKIQRTQQEDSAVYLCASTVGGWGYTFGSGTRLTVV.

This clone appeared a few times. The rearrangement joins TRBV27 to TRBJ2-7; TRBD2 agrees at 8 bases. The CDR3 totals 15 residues. J lost 2 bases, V lost 3 bases, and 6 bases had no gene match. CDR1 and CDR2 (germline): MNHEY, SMNVEV (reference sequence). The CDR3 spells CASSLAGSGAYEQYF. The DNA of the CDR3 is TGTGCCAGCAGTTTGGCCGGTAGCGGGGCCTACGAGCAGTACTTC.

The V call is TRBV5-1, the J call TRBJ2-3, with a weak D call TRBD2 (5 bases). Trimming left V 9 bases short and J 2 bases short, with 16 bases between. The CDR3 length is 14 residues. CDR1 and CDR2 (germline): SGHRS, YFSETQ. This CDR3 is CATSSGDPTDTQYF. In DNA, the CDR3 is TGCGCCACCTCATCCGGGGATCCCACAGATACGCAGTATTTT. The full variable domain, its missing parts supplied by reference TRBV5-1 and TRBJ2-3, is KAGVTQTPRYLIKTRGQQVTLSCSPISGHRSVSWYQQTPGQGLQFLFEYFSETQRNKGNFPGRFSGRQFSNSRSEMNVSTLELGDSALYLCATSSGDPTDTQYFGPGTRLTVL.

A few counts support this clone. The J gene is TRBJ2-2, the V gene TRBV30; 7 bases are a match to TRBD1. The CDR3 is 15 amino acids. V was pared by 0 bases and J by 4 bases, with 5 bases of the junction left unmatched. CDR1 and CDR2 (germline): GTSNPN, SVGIG (reference sequence). As DNA, the CDR3 is TGTGCCTGGAGTGTCACAGGGGACCCCACCGGGGAGCTGTTTTTT. Residues: CAWSVTGDPTGELFF.

In its sample, this clone was seen a few times. The V gene is TRBV29-1, the J gene TRBJ1-4; D remains unclear. CDR1 is SQVTM, CDR2 ANQGSEA, per germline. The CDR3 has 13 amino acids. Trimming pared 4 bases from V and 0 bases from J, leaving 6 bases between. CDR3 residues: CSVALATNEKLFF. In DNA form, the CDR3 reads TGCAGCGTTGCGCTAGCAACTAATGAAAAACTGTTTTTT.

The CDR3 sequence is CASSLSSNTEAFF. The DNA for the CDR3 is TGTGCCAGCAGCTTAAGTAGTAACACTGAAGCTTTCTTT. This sequence joins TRBV7-3 and TRBJ1-1, with no clear D. Germline V gene sequence: CDR1 SGHTA, CDR2 FQGTGA. Trimming shortened V by 1 base and J by 2 bases, and 5 bases separated the two germline ends. This CDR3 is 13 amino acids long.

V usage is TRBV27 and J usage is TRBJ2-1, with a possible D match to TRBD1 (5 bases). V lost 6 bases and J lost 5, with 17 bases in between. This CDR3 spans 15 amino acids. Germline loops: CDR1 MNHEY, CDR2 SMNVEV (reference sequence). CDR3 sequence reads: CASSQGKPPDNEQFF. CDR3 sequence (DNA): TGTGCCAGCAGCCAGGGAAAACCACCGGACAATGAGCAGTTCTTC.

This clone was detected a few times. The chain combines TRBV27 with TRBJ1-4; TRBD1 matches at 7 bases. Germline assignment: CDR1 MNHEY and CDR2 SMNVEV (reference sequence). This CDR3 is built from 15 residues. The J segment lost 6 bases and the V segment lost 5 bases, leaving 9 bases of the junction unmatched. In nucleotides, the CDR3 is TGTGCCAGCAGTGGGCGGACAGGAACCCATGAAAAACTGTTTTTT. Protein: CASSGRTGTHEKLFF.